Shown below are 30 T cell receptor beta chains from a single sample sequenced in a study of Ad26.COV2.S vaccination and SARS-CoV-2 variants (dated by TCRdb to the early 2020s). Library preparation employed the immunoSEQ multiplex PCR assay. TCRdb holds this immuneACCESS table with in-frame rearrangements only. Some clones are missing; in checked studies, unresolved V genes explain under half, and the rest has no known cause. The table for this sample lists more than 400,000 clones; about 92% of them were counted only once. In total, the top ten clones hold roughly 4.3% of the sample. Per the publication, the treatment or condition label means: approximately 18 received Ad26.COV2.S at low or high dose, single or two shots; roughly five received placebo; per-sample allocation not given. Repertoires of vaccine and placebo recipients were sequenced from samples taken on day 63 after the first injection.

The starting material was peripheral blood, obtained in a trial of Ad26.COV2.S vaccine versus placebo. The source of these receptors is a person aged 18-65 years who received the Ad26.COV2.S COVID-19 vaccine or a placebo.

The V gene is TRBV28, the J gene TRBJ1-4, with a possible D match to TRBD1 (6 bases). The CDR3 spans 15 residues. Trimming took off 3 bases at V and 5 bases at J, with 13 bases between the two ends. The V gene's germline CDR1 is MDHEN and CDR2 SYDVKM. The CDR3 DNA follows: TGTGCCAGCAGTTTTTATGGGACACGGAATGAAAAACTGTTTTTT. Residues: CASSFYGTRNEKLFF.

CDR3 DNA sequence: TGTGCCAGCAGCTTAGCCTCAGAATTTCTAGCGGGAGGGATTTACGAGCAGTACTTC. Its protein product is CASSLASEFLAGGIYEQYF. The chain joins TRBV13 to TRBJ2-7, with 12 bases that match TRBD2. The CDR3 extends over 19 amino acids. The germline gives CDR1 PRHDT, CDR2 FYEKMQ (reference sequence). The J segment lost 4 bases and the V segment lost 1 base, leaving 14 bases of the junction unmatched.

The chain carries TRBV7-2 and TRBJ2-7; maybe TRBD2 (5 bases). CDR3 length: 14 amino acids. The germline gives CDR1 SGHTA, CDR2 FQGNSA. Between the trimmed V and J ends, which lost 1 base and 5 bases, there was a span of 12 bases. CDR3 protein: CASSLGDYYNEQYF. DNA of the CDR3: TGTGCCAGCAGCTTAGGAGACTATTACAACGAGCAGTACTTC.

This clone was counted a single time. This chain uses TRBV12-5 with TRBJ2-3, with TRBD2 identical over 11 bases. This CDR3 contains 16 residues. Trimming removed 5 bases from V and 0 bases from J; junction bases left unmatched: 4. Germline assignment: CDR1 LGHNT and CDR2 FRNRAP. CDR3 DNA: TGTGCTAGTGGTCCGATAGCGGGAGGGAGCACAGATACGCAGTATTTT. This encodes CASGPIAGGSTDTQYF. The whole variable domain, filled in from reference TRBV12-5 and TRBJ2-3, reads DARVTQTPRHKVTEMGQEVTMRCQPILGHNTVFWYRQTMMQGLELLAYFRNRAPLDDSGMPKDRFSAEMPDATLATLKIQPSEPRDSAVYFCASGPIAGGSTDTQYFGPGTRLTVL.

The chain recombines TRBV15 with TRBJ2-1, with 7 bases aligning to TRBD2. Germline V gene data show CDR1 as LNHNV and CDR2 as YYDKDF (reference sequence). Germline trimming cut 0 bases from V and 4 bases from J; bases unmatched to any gene: 9. The CDR3 loop spans 17 amino acids. CDR3 in DNA: TGTGCCACCAGCAGAGAGGCCCCGACTAGCAGGTACAATGAGCAGTTCTTC. Protein: CATSREAPTSRYNEQFF.

This chain joins TRBV7-9 and TRBJ2-1; the match to TRBD2 covers 12 bases. The CDR3 is 15 residues long. CDR1 is SEHNR and CDR2 is FQNEAQ in the germline V gene (reference sequence). J lost 3 bases, V lost 4 bases, and 1 base had no gene match. CDR3 residues: CASSSSGRDYNEQFF. CDR3 DNA sequence: TGTGCCAGCAGCTCTAGCGGGAGGGACTACAATGAGCAGTTCTTC.

V gene TRBV20-1 combines with J gene TRBJ1-2; D is unclear. This CDR3 spans 11 amino acids. Germline V gene lookup returns CDR1 DFQATT and CDR2 SNEGSKA (reference sequence). Trimming removed 0 bases at V and 3 bases at J, with 2 bases between. CDR3 coding DNA: TGCAGTGCTAGAGAAGACTATGGCTACACCTTC. Amino acid sequence: CSAREDYGYTF.

This rearrangement joins TRBV5-5 to TRBJ1-1; D is undetermined. V gave up 3 bases and J gave up 4 bases, with 22 bases separating them. From germline, CDR1 is SGHKS and CDR2 YYEKEE (reference sequence). There are 17 residues in the CDR3. DNA for the CDR3: TGTGCCAGCAGCTACGATAGGCAGTCTTTGCCGAGCACTGAAGCTTTCTTT. This codes for CASSYDRQSLPSTEAFF. Full variable domain (rest looked up from reference TRBV5-5 and TRBJ1-1): DAGVTQSPTHLIKTRGQQVTLRCSPISGHKSVSWYQQVLGQGPQFIFQYYEKEERGRGNFPDRFSARQFPNYSSELNVNALLLGDSALYLCASSYDRQSLPSTEAFFGQGTRLTVV.

This clone was seen just once. The V and J genes are TRBV4-2 and TRBJ2-7; 9 bases line up with TRBD2. Germline lookup yields CDR1 LGHNA and CDR2 YNFKEQ. Unmatched junction bases numbered 17, after V lost 4 bases and J lost 1 base. The CDR3 is 19 amino acids. Here the CDR3 reads CASSPAVWRGGDRSYEQYF. In DNA, the CDR3 is TGTGCCAGCAGCCCCGCGGTTTGGCGGGGGGGCGACAGATCCTACGAGCAGTACTTC.

The chain recombines TRBV27 with TRBJ2-2, with D possibly TRBD1 on 6 matching bases. There are 15 residues in the CDR3. CDR1 is MNHEY, CDR2 SMNVEV, per germline (reference sequence). The germline V and J ends were trimmed by 3 bases and 2 bases, with 10 bases remaining between them. The DNA for the CDR3 is TGTGCCAGCAGTTTGAGGGGACACAACACCGGGGAGCTGTTTTTT. Encoded protein: CASSLRGHNTGELFF.

This clone was counted a single time. A junction boundary mismatches the germline segment, possibly from a read error. This sequence joins TRBV5-1 and TRBJ2-3, with 8 bases fitting TRBD1. Germline CDR1 SGHRS, CDR2 YFSETQ. This CDR3 region has 15 residues. As DNA, the CDR3 is TGCGCCTGCAGGACAGGGAACCAAGCGGCAGATACGCAGTATTTT. As protein: CACRTGNQAADTQYF.

This sequence joins TRBV2 and TRBJ2-3; D is tentatively TRBD1 or TRBD2 (6 bases each). Germline V gives CDR1 SNHLY, CDR2 FYNNEI. V was pared by 6 bases and J by 4 bases, with 14 bases between. The CDR3 has 14 residues. CDR3: CASRTIGGSDTQYF. CDR3 DNA: TGTGCCAGCAGGACCATAGGGGGGTCAGATACGCAGTATTTT.

This chain uses TRBV16 with TRBJ2-7, with TRBD1 identical over 9 bases. Per the germline V gene, CDR1 is KGHSY and CDR2 is FQNENV. After removal of 7 bases from V and 6 bases from J, the junction contained 4 bases not matched to a gene. CDR3 length equals 12 residues. The CDR3 here is CASTRDRAEQYF. The CDR3 DNA is TGTGCCAGCACAAGGGACAGGGCCGAGCAGTACTTC.

The chain employs TRBV7-6 and TRBJ1-3; D remains ambiguous. CDR3 length: 16 amino acids. V was shortened by 2 bases and J by 6 bases, with 17 bases between the two germline ends. Germline CDR1 and CDR2: SGHVS and FNYEAQ. The CDR3, as DNA: TGTGCCAGCAGCTTATTTGGAGGGTCAGCGTTAAACACCATATATTTT. Its translation is CASSLFGGSALNTIYF.

The rearrangement joins TRBV12-5 to TRBJ2-1; D is unclear. The germline CDR1 and CDR2 sequences are LGHNT and FRNRAP. This CDR3 contains 12 residues. With 2 bases removed from V and 6 bases from J, the gap between germline ends came to 5 bases. This CDR3 reads CASGLYPNEQFF. CDR3 nucleotide sequence: TGTGCTAGTGGTTTGTATCCCAATGAGCAGTTCTTC.

V usage is TRBV10-3 and J usage is TRBJ2-2; 8 positions match TRBD2. The CDR3 is made up of 17 amino acids. The V gene end was trimmed by 2 bases and the J gene end by 2 bases; junction bases not matched to a gene: 7. The germline CDR1 and CDR2 sequences are ENHRY and SYGVKD. This CDR3 is CAISEPTSGLNTGELFF. The DNA for the CDR3 is TGTGCCATCAGTGAGCCTACTAGCGGTCTTAACACCGGGGAGCTGTTTTTT.

The chain carries TRBV7-8 and TRBJ1-5, with 7 bases that match TRBD1. The CDR3 loop spans 15 amino acids. Germline assignment: CDR1 SGHVS and CDR2 FQNEAQ. The V gene end was trimmed by 3 bases and the J gene end by 0 bases; junction bases not matched to a gene: 2. CDR3 sequence: CASSFGDSSNQPQHF. The CDR3 DNA follows: TGTGCCAGCAGCTTCGGGGACAGTAGCAATCAGCCCCAGCATTTT.

The CDR3 here is CASSLGPRRDPSSYNEQFF. The DNA of the CDR3 is TGTGCCAGCAGCTTAGGCCCTCGACGGGACCCAAGCTCCTACAATGAGCAGTTCTTC. V usage is TRBV7-2 and J usage is TRBJ2-1; D may match TRBD1 or TRBD2 (5 bases each). Per germline, CDR1 SGHTA and CDR2 FQGNSA. Trimming shortened V by 1 base and J by 0 bases, and 19 bases separated the two germline ends. The length of the CDR3 is 19 residues.

This clone appeared once. This chain links TRBV7-9 with TRBJ1-4; TRBD1 matches at 8 bases. The CDR3 has 16 amino acids. CDR1 and CDR2 (germline): SEHNR, FQNEAQ (reference sequence). V lost 3 bases and J lost 5; bases outside the gene matches: 8. The CDR3 DNA reads TGTGCCAGCAGCTTTCCGTTGACAGGGGAAAATGAAAAACTGTTTTTT. Translation: CASSFPLTGENEKLFF.

The chain joins TRBV27 to TRBJ2-3; possible D gene TRBD2, 7 bases. The CDR3 totals 14 residues. Germline-derived CDR1 and CDR2 are MNHEY and SMNVEV (reference sequence). Trimming stripped 7 bases from V and 5 bases from J, with 16 bases between. The CDR3 loop is CASKFRGGVDTQYF. CDR3 nucleotide sequence: TGTGCCAGCAAGTTTAGGGGGGGGGTAGATACGCAGTATTTT.

The chain carries TRBV27 and TRBJ2-6, with TRBD1 matching over 8 bases. V was clipped by 6 bases and J by 1 base; unmatched bases: 8. This CDR3 is built from 17 residues. Germline V lookup: CDR1 MNHEY, CDR2 SMNVEV (reference sequence). As DNA, the CDR3 is TGTGCCAGCAGACGGGACAGGTCAGGATCTGGGGCCAACGTCCTGACTTTC. Translated, it gives CASRRDRSGSGANVLTF.

The CDR3 loop reads CASSPTGTDNYEQYF. In nucleotides, the CDR3 is TGTGCCAGCAGCCCAACCGGGACAGATAACTACGAGCAGTACTTC. The rearrangement uses TRBV7-9 and TRBJ2-7, with 7 bases identical to TRBD1. Losses at the gene ends were 5 bases for V and 3 bases for J; bases not matched to a gene: 10. The CDR3 consists of 15 residues. Germline V gene data show CDR1 as SEHNR and CDR2 as FQNEAQ (reference sequence).

This chain links TRBV7-6 with TRBJ2-3, with 7 bases that match TRBD2. This CDR3 has 16 amino acids. Germline V gene data show CDR1 as SGHVS and CDR2 as FNYEAQ. V shed 5 bases, J shed 1 base, and the junction held 9 bases outside the gene matches. The CDR3 region has the DNA TGTGCCAGCAGCGCTTTCGGGACTACAGGCACAGATACGCAGTATTTT. Translating it yields CASSAFGTTGTDTQYF.

This sequence joins TRBV13 and TRBJ2-5; tentative D call: TRBD1 (5 bases). V lost 3 bases and J 1 base, leaving 15 bases between the germline ends. The germline V gene has CDR1 PRHDT and CDR2 FYEKMQ (reference sequence). The CDR3 covers 16 residues. The CDR3 loop reads CASSFFGGAAQETQYF. Here the CDR3 DNA reads TGTGCCAGCAGCTTCTTCGGTGGGGCGGCCCAAGAGACCCAGTACTTC.

This chain links TRBV15 with TRBJ2-7; 7 nucleotides align to TRBD1. The CDR3 is 12 residues long. The germline CDR1 and CDR2 sequences are LNHNV and YYDKDF (reference sequence). V lost 9 bases to trimming and J lost 4 bases; unmatched junction nucleotides: 6. In DNA, the CDR3 is TGTGCCACGGGACAGAACCGTTACGAGCAGTACTTC. This encodes CATGQNRYEQYF.

This chain connects TRBV27 to TRBJ2-2, with TRBD2 matching 9 bases. The V and J ends lost 5 bases and 6 bases, in that order; junction bases with no gene match: 7. From germline, CDR1 is MNHEY and CDR2 SMNVEV (reference sequence). This CDR3 has 15 residues. CDR3 sequence reads: CASSRGLALPGELFF. CDR3 coding DNA: TGTGCCAGCAGTCGGGGACTAGCCCTGCCCGGGGAGCTGTTTTTT.

A few counts support this clone. In nucleotides, the CDR3 is TGTGCCAGCAGCCGCTCCCTCTCAGTTGGAACTAATGAAAAACTGTTTTTT. Protein sequence: CASSRSLSVGTNEKLFF. The V gene is TRBV7-9, the J gene TRBJ1-4, with D hard to call. The CDR3 has 17 residues. With 5 bases removed from V and 1 base from J, the gap between germline ends came to 17 bases. CDR1 is SEHNR, CDR2 FQNEAQ, per germline (reference sequence).

This clone appeared once. The chain employs TRBV27 and TRBJ1-1; no reliable D call. With 6 bases removed from V and 1 base from J, the gap between germline ends came to 15 bases. Germline-derived CDR1 and CDR2 are MNHEY and SMNVEV (reference sequence). The CDR3 extends over 15 amino acids. The CDR3 loop is CASRLGYSGNTEAFF. In DNA, the CDR3 is TGTGCCAGCAGACTAGGGTATAGTGGGAACACTGAAGCTTTCTTT.

The rearrangement uses TRBV7-9 and TRBJ1-1; D possibly corresponds to TRBD1 (5 bases). This CDR3 comprises 13 residues. V gave up 5 bases and J gave up 4 bases, with 11 bases separating them. Per the germline V gene, CDR1 is SEHNR and CDR2 is FQNEAQ (reference sequence). Here the CDR3 reads CASSVQGATEAFF. The CDR3 DNA sequence: TGTGCCAGCAGCGTTCAGGGAGCCACTGAAGCTTTCTTT.

This clone was detected once. The chain has TRBV28 and TRBJ2-1, with D uncertain. The CDR3 extends over 16 amino acids. Trimming removed 4 bases from V and 5 bases from J, with 18 bases in between. Per germline, CDR1 MDHEN and CDR2 SYDVKM. DNA of the CDR3: TGTGCCAGCAGTTCACCCCCTAGATTCCCGGACAATGAGCAGTTCTTC. It yields the protein CASSSPPRFPDNEQFF.